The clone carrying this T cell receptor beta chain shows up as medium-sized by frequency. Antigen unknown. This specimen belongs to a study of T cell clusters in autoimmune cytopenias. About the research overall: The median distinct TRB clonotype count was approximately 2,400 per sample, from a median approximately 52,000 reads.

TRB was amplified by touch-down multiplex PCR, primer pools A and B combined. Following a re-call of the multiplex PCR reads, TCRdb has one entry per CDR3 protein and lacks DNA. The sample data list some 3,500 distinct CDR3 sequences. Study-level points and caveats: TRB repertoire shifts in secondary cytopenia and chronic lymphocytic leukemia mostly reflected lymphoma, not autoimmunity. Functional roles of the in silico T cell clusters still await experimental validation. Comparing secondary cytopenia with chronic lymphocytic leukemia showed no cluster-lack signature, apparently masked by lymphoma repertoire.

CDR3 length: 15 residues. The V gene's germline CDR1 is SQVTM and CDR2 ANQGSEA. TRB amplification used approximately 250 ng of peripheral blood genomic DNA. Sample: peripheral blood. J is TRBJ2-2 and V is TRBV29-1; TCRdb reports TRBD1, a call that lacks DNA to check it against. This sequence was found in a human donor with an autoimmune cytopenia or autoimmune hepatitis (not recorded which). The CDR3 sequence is CSGRQGAANTGELFF.